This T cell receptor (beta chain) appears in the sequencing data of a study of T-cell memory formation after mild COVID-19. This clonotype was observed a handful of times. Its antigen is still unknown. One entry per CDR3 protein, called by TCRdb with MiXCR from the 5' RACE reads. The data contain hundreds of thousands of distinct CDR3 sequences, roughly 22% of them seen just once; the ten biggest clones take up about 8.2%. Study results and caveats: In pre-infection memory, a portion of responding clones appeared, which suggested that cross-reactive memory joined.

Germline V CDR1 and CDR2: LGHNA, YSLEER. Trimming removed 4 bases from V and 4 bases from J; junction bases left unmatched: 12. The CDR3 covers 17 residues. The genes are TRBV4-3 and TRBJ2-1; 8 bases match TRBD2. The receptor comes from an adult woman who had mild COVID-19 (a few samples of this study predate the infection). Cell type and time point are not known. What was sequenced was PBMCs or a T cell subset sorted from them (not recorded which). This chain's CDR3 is CASSPGLDWGLYNEQFF. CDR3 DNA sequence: TGCGCCAGCAGCCCGGGACTAGATTGGGGATTATACAATGAGCAGTTCTTC.